This T cell receptor beta chain was profiled in a study of T cell repertoires in cytomegalovirus infection. Across the study: Selection of CMV epitopes for the study included recently identified HLA-C-restricted and well-studied HLA-B-restricted ones. Both CMV infection and a matching HLA type were indicated by public TCR beta signatures.

Study conclusions and caveats: Ex vivo, HLA-C-restricted CMV-specific TCR beta clonotypes prevailed over the rest of the response. Pooled public TCR beta family frequency picked out CMV carriers with the relevant HLA.

This CDR3 region has 13 residues. The ends were cut back, 5 bases at V and 4 bases at J, with 9 bases in the middle. Per germline, CDR1 SGHTA and CDR2 FQGNSA. In this sample, this clonotype turned up many times. What it recognizes is unknown. TCRdb fed the reads into MiXCR, producing one record per CDR3 protein. This sample carries 800,000 to 950,000 distinct CDR3 sequences, 32% of them seen once, and the ten largest clones take under 15%. Sequenced material: cultured CD8+ T cells from PBMCs, taken from culture after CMV antigen stimulation. This chain uses TRBV7-2 with TRBJ2-1; D is ambiguous. The clonotype was recovered from a human donor in good health (CMV status not recorded). Some clones in this sample may be carry-over from other donors' samples. CDR3 sequence reads: CASSPGRYNEQFF. The CDR3 nucleotides read TGTGCCAGCAGCCCAGGACGTTACAATGAGCAGTTCTTC.